This T cell receptor (beta chain) came from a study of blood T cell repertoires in COVID-19. Looking at the study overall: PBMCs, B-cell-depleted T cells, or T cells provided the cDNA or gDNA that made up the material.

The V gene's germline CDR1 is SGHDN and CDR2 FVKESK. This CDR3 spans 18 amino acids. The V segment lost 4 bases and the J segment 8 bases; nucleotides outside the gene matches: 17. Assay: immunoSEQ multiplex PCR; the TCRdb copy retains only in-frame clones and omits some. The sample has 130,000 to 150,000 clones, approximately 81% seen once. The clonotype was recovered from a human donor with acute or convalescent COVID-19. The donor label of this sample is uncertain. The chain employs TRBV14 and TRBJ2-1; 10 nucleotides match TRBD1. Material: peripheral blood. The CDR3 spells CASSPHLGQGTGGDEQFF. The CDR3 nucleotides read TGTGCCAGCAGCCCGCATTTGGGACAGGGGACGGGAGGCGATGAGCAGTTCTTC.